This paragraph covers one T cell receptor beta chain sequence. The antigen remains unidentified. The data are from a study of T cells after yellow fever vaccination. Study information: When fractions had low cell numbers, they were prepared with SMART-Seq v4 Ultra Low Input. Study-wide points: Post-booster repertoires contained most primary-vaccination clones again (roughly 96% CD4, 85% to 90% CD8). The CD4 compartment and the CD8 compartment contained a small share of clonotypes in common.

For TCR, cDNA came from 5'RACE template switching, which added a universal primer site and UMIs. Each CDR3 protein is one row after TCRdb ran MiXCR on the 5' RACE reads. This table has more than 95,000 distinct CDR3 sequences, approximately 8.4% appearing once. This CDR3 has 15 amino acids. Germline loops: CDR1 SGHTA, CDR2 FQGNSA. V shed 0 bases and J 4 bases; nucleotides not matched to a gene: 6. Source: CD8+ T cells sorted from PBMCs, taken on the day of the yellow fever booster vaccination. This chain joins TRBV7-2 and TRBJ2-7; 7 bases match TRBD2. The sequence was collected from a man in his late teens or twenties who received the YFV17D yellow fever vaccine. CDR3 DNA sequence: TGTGCCAGCAGCTTAGCGGGGGGGTCTGGTTACGAGCAGTACTTC. Its translation is CASSLAGGSGYEQYF.